These 3 T cell receptor beta chains came from one sample sequenced in a study of a mutant IDH1 vaccine in newly diagnosed glioma. No antigens are known for them. Noted time point: week 47, end of study. Topical imiquimod accompanied each vaccine dose, which consisted of 300 ug of mutant IDH1 20-mer peptide. Libraries were prepared by immunoSEQ multiplex PCR; TCRdb keeps only in-frame clonotypes and omits some of them. The sample contains more than 50,000 clones, about 61% of which appear only once. Sequenced here: peripheral blood mononuclear cells (PBMCs), sampled from a glioma patient whose treatment included an IDH1 peptide vaccine. The source of these receptors is a man aged 35 to 55 with glioma. Some clones in this sample may be carry-over from other donors' samples.

This rearrangement joins TRBV27 to TRBJ2-5; possible D gene TRBD1, 5 bases. This CDR3 region has 13 residues. The germline gives CDR1 MNHEY, CDR2 SMNVEV (reference sequence). V lost 6 bases and J 5 bases, leaving 13 bases between the germline ends. The CDR3 DNA is TGTGCCAGCAGGCCCAGGGTAGGCGAGACCCAGTACTTC. It translates to CASRPRVGETQYF.

The CDR3 is CASNPGGGAEKLFF. CDR3 sequence (DNA): TGCGCCAGCAACCCGGGAGGGGGCGCGGAAAAACTGTTTTTT. V and J are TRBV5-1 and TRBJ1-4; 7 positions agree with TRBD1. The CDR3 covers 14 residues. Germline V CDR1 and CDR2: SGHRS, YFSETQ. Trimming cost V 6 bases and J 8 bases; bases outside gene matches: 10.

The chain employs TRBV2 and TRBJ2-2; D not certain. Trimming removed 4 bases at V and 3 bases at J, with 9 bases between. Germline CDR1 and CDR2: SNHLY and FYNNEI. The CDR3 length is 14 residues. The CDR3 here is CASSVSLDTGELFF. The CDR3 coding sequence is TGTGCCAGCAGTGTATCTCTGGACACCGGGGAGCTGTTTTTT.